The rows below give T cell receptor beta chains drawn from one sample of a study of read filtering for tumor transcriptome and immune sequencing. TCRdb itself ran the reads through MiXCR, one entry per CDR3 protein. This table holds roughly 25,000 distinct CDR3 sequences, over 13% found once. Sample: a population of CD138-negative cells sorted from bone marrow. Receptor source: a donor at least 40 years old with multiple myeloma. Both conserved end residues are part of each CDR3. D genes are given only for firm matches. A row's size may be missing; if present it is once, few, many or a size class.

-	TRBV6-2/TRBV6-3	TRBD2	TRBJ2-1	CASSLTSGRLNEQSF	TGTGCCAGCAGTTTGACTAGCGGGAGATTAAATGAGCAGTCCTTC
many	TRBV28	-	TRBJ1-1	CASSLPPYTEAFF	TGTGCCAGCAGTCTACCACCTTACACTGAAGCTTTCTTT
many	TRBV11-2	TRBD2	TRBJ2-3	CASSLGLAGDTQYF	TGTGCCAGCAGCTTGGGACTAGCTGGTGATACGCAGTATTTT
many	TRBV15	TRBD2	TRBJ2-1	CATSASGKGNEQFF	TGTGCCACCAGCGCTAGCGGGAAAGGCAATGAGCAGTTCTTC
many	TRBV7-2	-	TRBJ2-2	CASSLVAGNTGELFF	TGTGCCAGCAGCTTAGTTGCAGGAAACACCGGGGAGCTGTTTTTT
many	TRBV11-1	-	TRBJ2-3	CASSLDGSTDTQYF	TGTGCCAGCAGCTTAGATGGGAGCACAGATACGCAGTATTTT
many	TRBV28	-	TRBJ2-3	CASSSQADTQYF	TGTGCCAGCAGTTCCCAGGCAGATACGCAGTATTTT
many	TRBV2	TRBD1	TRBJ1-6	CASRIGTVGNSPLHF	TGTGCCAGCAGAATCGGGACAGTTGGCAACTCACCCCTCCACTTT
many	TRBV7-2	TRBD2	TRBJ2-3	CASSLRSAGERRSTDTQYF	TGTGCCAGCAGCTTAAGGTCCGCGGGAGAGAGAAGATCCACAGATACGCAGTATTTT
many	TRBV20-1	TRBD1	TRBJ2-7	CSASFWDSGQPYEQYF	TGCAGTGCTAGTTTCTGGGATTCGGGACAGCCCTACGAGCAGTACTTC
many	TRBV21-1	-	TRBJ2-3	CASSKREREARDTQYF	TGTGCCAGCAGCAAAAGGGAGCGGGAGGCCCGGGATACGCAGTATTTT
many	TRBV20-1	-	TRBJ1-5	CSARESGHQPQHF	TGCAGTGCTAGAGAGTCAGGACACCAGCCCCAGCATTTT
many	TRBV10-2	TRBD2	TRBJ2-1	CASSESGLAGVVNEQFF	TGCGCCAGCAGTGAGTCGGGACTAGCGGGAGTAGTTAATGAGCAGTTCTTC
many	TRBV20-1	-	TRBJ1-6	CSAGLAPRGNSPLHF	TGCAGTGCTGGATTAGCCCCACGGGGTAATTCACCCCTCCACTTT
-	TRBV20-1	-	TRBJ2-1	CGARTNRGLFF	TGCGGTGCTAGAACTAACCGGGGCTTGTTCTTC
many	TRBV24-1	TRBD2	TRBJ2-1	CATSDSSGSSYNEQFF	TGTGCCACCAGTGATTCTAGCGGGAGCTCCTACAATGAGCAGTTCTTC
few	TRBV7-2	TRBD2	TRBJ2-7	CASSLGSSGTYEQYF	TGTGCCAGCAGCTTAGGGTCTAGCGGGACCTACGAGCAGTACTTC
many	TRBV5-1	TRBD1	TRBJ1-5	CASSTGQEPSLFYYSNQPQHF	TGCGCCAGCAGCACCGGACAGGAGCCCTCCTTATTCTACTATAGCAATCAGCCCCAGCATTTT
-	TRBV5-1	TRBD1	TRBJ2-3	CASSLSVQGARTDTQYF	TGCGCCAGCAGCTTGAGTGTACAGGGGGCTAGGACAGATACGCAGTATTTT
many	TRBV7-8	TRBD2	TRBJ2-3	CASSSRGSGGGTDTQYF	TGTGCCAGCAGCTCACGTGGAAGCGGGGGGGGCACAGATACGCAGTATTTT
many	TRBV20-1	TRBD2	TRBJ2-3	CSASRLAGYTDTQYF	TGCAGTGCTAGCCGGCTAGCGGGATACACAGATACGCAGTATTTT
many	TRBV21-1	-	TRBJ2-2	CASSKVGNAGELFF	TGTGCCAGCAGCAAAGTCGGGAACGCCGGGGAGCTGTTTTTT
many	TRBV6-6	TRBD2	TRBJ2-7	CASSRAGGVGAYEQYF	TGTGCCAGCAGCCGGGCGGGGGGAGTGGGGGCCTACGAGCAGTACTTC
many	TRBV20-1	TRBD1	TRBJ1-1	CSAYTGGTEAFF	TGCAGTGCGTATACAGGGGGCACTGAAGCTTTCTTT
many	TRBV3-1	TRBD2	TRBJ2-5	CASSQDPPSGRQETQYF	TGTGCCAGCAGCCAAGACCCCCCTAGCGGGAGACAAGAGACCCAGTACTTC
-	TRBV6-1	-	TRBJ2-4	CASSQLQGQGIQYF	TGTGCCAGCAGTCAACTACAGGGCCAAGGCATTCAGTACTTC
many	TRBV5-1	TRBD1	TRBJ2-7	CASTPWTGDSEQYF	TGCGCCAGCACCCCATGGACAGGGGATAGCGAGCAGTACTTC